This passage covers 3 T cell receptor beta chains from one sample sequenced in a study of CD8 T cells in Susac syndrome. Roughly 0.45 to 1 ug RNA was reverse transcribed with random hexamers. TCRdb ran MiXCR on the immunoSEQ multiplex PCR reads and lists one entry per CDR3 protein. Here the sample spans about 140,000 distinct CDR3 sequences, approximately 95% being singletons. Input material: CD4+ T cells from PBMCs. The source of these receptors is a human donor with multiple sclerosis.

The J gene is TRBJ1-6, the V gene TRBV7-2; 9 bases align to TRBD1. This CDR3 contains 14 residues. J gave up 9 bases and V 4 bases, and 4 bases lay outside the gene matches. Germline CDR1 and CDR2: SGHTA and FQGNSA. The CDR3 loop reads CASSSDRGVSPLHF. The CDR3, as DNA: TGTGCCAGCAGCTCGGACAGGGGCGTTTCACCCCTCCACTTT. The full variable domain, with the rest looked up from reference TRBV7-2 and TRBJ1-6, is GAGVSQSPSNKVTEKGKDVELRCDPISGHTALYWYRQSLGQGLEFLIYFQGNSAPDKSGLPSDRFSAERTGGSVSTLTIQRTQQEDSAVYLCASSSDRGVSPLHFGNGTRLTVT.

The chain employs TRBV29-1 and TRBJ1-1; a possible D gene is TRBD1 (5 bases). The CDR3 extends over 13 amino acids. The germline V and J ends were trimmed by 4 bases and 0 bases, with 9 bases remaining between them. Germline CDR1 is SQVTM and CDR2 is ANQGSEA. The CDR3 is CSVVSGMNTEAFF. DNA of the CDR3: TGCAGCGTTGTGTCAGGGATGAACACTGAAGCTTTCTTT.

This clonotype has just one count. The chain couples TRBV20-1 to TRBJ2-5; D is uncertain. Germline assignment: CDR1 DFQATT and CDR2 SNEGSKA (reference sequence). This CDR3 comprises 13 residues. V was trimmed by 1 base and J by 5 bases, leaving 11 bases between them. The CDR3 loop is CSARGLGKETQYF. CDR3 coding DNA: TGCAGTGCTAGAGGGCTGGGCAAGGAGACCCAGTACTTC.